A single sample gave rise to the 20 T cell receptor beta chains below, sequenced in a study of human T cells and chemical hapten exposure. TCRdb processed the RACE reads anew with MiXCR; each CDR3 protein has one entry. This table holds around 110,000 distinct CDR3 sequences, 9% to 15% found once. Time point noted: pre-sensitization, week 0. Treatment of the sample: therapeutic diphenylcyclopropenone sensitization with weekly scalp DPC. The specimen was whole blood, collected in connection with sensitization to the hapten diphenylcyclopropenone (DPC). Receptors originate from a woman between 50 and 59 years old with alopecia areata. Some clones in this sample may be carry-over from other donors' samples.

In its sample, this clonotype was seen many times. The chain couples TRBV27 to TRBJ1-4; tentative D call: TRBD1 (5 bases). V shed 8 bases and J shed 4 bases, with 20 bases lying between them. The CDR3 consists of 16 residues. Germline CDR1 reads MNHEY; CDR2 reads SMNVEV (reference sequence). As DNA, the CDR3 is TGTGCCAGCGCGCCCGGCGTTGCCAGGGATAATGAAAAACTGTTTTTT. It is translated as CASAPGVARDNEKLFF. Full variable domain (outside the CDR3, taken from reference TRBV27 and TRBJ1-4): EAQVTQNPRYLITVTGKKLTVTCSQNMNHEYMSWYRQDPGLGLRQIYYSMNVEVTDKGDVPEGYKVSRKEKRNFPLILESPSPNQTSLYFCASAPGVARDNEKLFFGSGTQLSVL.

The V call is TRBV28, the J call TRBJ1-5; tentative D call: TRBD1 (5 bases). The CDR3 runs 13 residues. Germline values: CDR1 MDHEN, CDR2 SYDVKM. V was trimmed by 3 bases and J by 6 bases, leaving 9 bases between them. The CDR3 here is CASSFGGTQPQHF. In nucleotides, the CDR3 is TGTGCCAGCAGTTTTGGGGGTACTCAGCCCCAGCATTTT.

This clonotype has at least ten counts. This chain uses TRBV4-2 with TRBJ1-4; D gene unclear. Germline CDR1 is LGHNA and CDR2 is YNFKEQ. Trimming removed 0 bases at V and 8 bases at J, with 7 bases between. CDR3 length equals 13 residues. The CDR3 sequence: CASSQDPDEKLFF. For the CDR3, the DNA is TGTGCCAGCAGCCAAGATCCAGACGAAAAACTGTTTTTT.

The chain couples TRBV20-1 to TRBJ2-1, with TRBD2 identical over 10 bases. V gave up 3 bases and J gave up 4 bases; unmatched junction bases: 3. Per germline, CDR1 DFQATT and CDR2 SNEGSKA (reference sequence). There are 14 residues in the CDR3. This CDR3 reads CSARRTSGYNEQFF. The CDR3 bases are TGCAGTGCTAGGAGGACTAGCGGTTACAATGAGCAGTTCTTC.

The rearrangement links TRBV5-1 to TRBJ1-1, with a tentative D call TRBD1 (5 bases). Trimming took off 2 bases at V and 4 bases at J, with 12 bases between the two ends. Germline V gives CDR1 SGHRS, CDR2 YFSETQ. The CDR3 totals 14 residues. CDR3 nucleotides: TGCGCCAGCAGCTTAATCCCAGGGCTCACTGAAGCTTTCTTT. Its protein product is CASSLIPGLTEAFF.

Only a few counts were recorded for this clonotype. The chain is built from TRBV4-3 and TRBJ1-6; TRBD1 is a possible D gene (6 bases). Between the trimmed V and J ends, which lost 0 bases and 7 bases, there was a span of 13 bases. Germline lookup yields CDR1 LGHNA and CDR2 YSLEER. The CDR3 runs to 16 residues. This CDR3 reads CASSQDKVRGNSPLHF. CDR3 sequence (DNA): TGCGCCAGCAGCCAAGACAAGGTTAGGGGGAATTCACCCCTCCACTTT.

This clonotype was counted ten times or more. The junction differs from germline at one of its ends, possibly a read error. This chain uses TRBV15 with TRBJ1-1, with D maybe TRBD1 (6 bases). The CDR3 sequence is 17 residues long. The V gene's germline CDR1 is LNHNV and CDR2 YYDKDF (reference sequence). CDR3 loop: CATSRDLVGQMNAEAFF. The CDR3, as DNA: TGTGCCACCAGCAGAGATCTAGTCGGACAGATGAACGCTGAAGCTTTCTTT. Full variable domain (remainder filled in from reference TRBV15 and TRBJ1-1): DAMVIQNPRYQVTQFGKPVTLSCSQTLNHNVMYWYQQKSSQAPKLLFHYYDKDFNNEADTPDNFQSRRPNTSFCFLDIRSPGLGDTAMYLCATSRDLVGQMNAEAFFGQGTRLTVV.

V gene TRBV28 combines with J gene TRBJ2-3; D uncertain. The CDR3 covers 14 residues. V gave up 6 bases and J gave up 1 base, with 11 bases separating them. Germline V lookup: CDR1 MDHEN, CDR2 SYDVKM. DNA of the CDR3: TGTGCCAGCAGAAATCCGGTGGGCACAGATACGCAGTATTTT. Amino acids: CASRNPVGTDTQYF.

The table lists this clonotype with many counts. The V gene is TRBV5-6, the J gene TRBJ1-1; D call uncertain. With 4 bases removed from V and 2 bases from J, the gap between germline ends came to 6 bases. The CDR3 runs to 12 residues. Germline CDR1 is SGHDT and CDR2 is YYEEEE. DNA of the CDR3: TGTGCCAGCAGCAGCCCAAACACTGAAGCTTTCTTT. Its translation: CASSSPNTEAFF.

This clonotype was observed a handful of times. The chain combines TRBV7-9 with TRBJ1-5; the D is unclear. Germline-derived CDR1 and CDR2 are SEHNR and FQNEAQ (reference sequence). This CDR3 is 13 amino acids long. Trimming pared 4 bases from V and 5 bases from J, leaving 9 bases between. Here the CDR3 reads CASSSNGHQPQHF. The CDR3 coding sequence is TGTGCCAGCAGCTCGAATGGGCATCAGCCCCAGCATTTT. The full variable domain, with the rest looked up from reference TRBV7-9 and TRBJ1-5, is DTGVSQNPRHKITKRGQNVTFRCDPISEHNRLYWYRQTLGQGPEFLTYFQNEAQLEKSRLLSDRFSAERPKGSFSTLEIQRTEQGDSAMYLCASSSNGHQPQHFGDGTRLSIL.

This clonotype occurred a few times. This sequence joins TRBV28 and TRBJ1-1; 8 bases match TRBD1. The CDR3 runs to 16 residues. The germline gives CDR1 MDHEN, CDR2 SYDVKM. J lost 0 bases, V lost 7 bases, and 10 bases had no gene match. The CDR3 loop reads CASIPGGFRLNTEAFF. The CDR3 region has the DNA TGTGCCAGCATACCAGGGGGCTTTAGACTGAACACTGAAGCTTTCTTT.

The chain employs TRBV10-3 and TRBJ1-6, with TRBD1 identical over 7 bases. This CDR3 is 18 amino acids long. With V trimmed by 2 bases and J by 9 bases, 16 bases remained unmatched. Germline CDR1 and CDR2: ENHRY and SYGVKD. The CDR3, as DNA: TGTGCCATCAGTGAGAGGGGGACAGACCTCATCGGAGCTTCACCCCTCCACTTT. This codes for CAISERGTDLIGASPLHF.

This clonotype was observed a few times. This rearrangement joins TRBV14 to TRBJ1-6, with D perhaps matching TRBD1 (6 bases). Germline assignment: CDR1 SGHDN and CDR2 FVKESK. CDR3 size: 16 residues. The V gene lost 4 bases and the J gene lost 0 bases, with 10 bases spanning the gap. DNA of the CDR3: TGTGCCAGCAGCCGACAGGATAGCTCCTATAATTCACCCCTCCACTTT. This encodes CASSRQDSSYNSPLHF.

This rearrangement joins TRBV28 to TRBJ1-3; D is possibly TRBD1 (5 bases). Germline V gene data show CDR1 as MDHEN and CDR2 as SYDVKM. The CDR3 loop spans 16 amino acids. V dropped 2 bases and J dropped 0 bases, with 11 bases sitting between them. In DNA, the CDR3 is TGTGCCAGCAGTTTAGCCAGGGCCACCTCTGGAAACACCATATATTTT. Its translation is CASSLARATSGNTIYF.

V and J are TRBV2 and TRBJ1-6; tentatively, D is TRBD1 (5 bases). The CDR3 runs 13 residues. V gave up 8 bases and J gave up 8 bases, with 13 bases separating them. The V gene's germline CDR1 is SNHLY and CDR2 FYNNEI. CDR3: CASAPRGDSPLHF. DNA of the CDR3: TGTGCCAGCGCCCCCCGGGGGGATTCACCCCTCCACTTT.

The sample holds many counts of this clonotype. The chain couples TRBV29-1 to TRBJ2-1; 14 bases map to TRBD2. Germline V gene data show CDR1 as SQVTM and CDR2 as ANQGSEA. V trimming: 7 bases; J trimming: 5 bases; junction bases outside the gene matches: 4. This CDR3 contains 14 residues. DNA of the CDR3: TGCAGCGCGTCGGGACTAGCGGGGGACAATGAGCAGTTCTTC. Its translation is CSASGLAGDNEQFF.

The J gene is TRBJ1-6, the V gene TRBV7-2, with D possibly TRBD1 on 5 matching bases. The CDR3 runs to 14 residues. Germline assignment: CDR1 SGHTA and CDR2 FQGNSA. Trimming shortened V by 5 bases and J by 10 bases, and 15 bases separated the two germline ends. CDR3 residues: CASSPPGRRSPLHF. The CDR3 nucleotides read TGTGCCAGCAGCCCTCCGGGACGGAGATCACCCCTCCACTTT.

This clonotype was seen a few times. The chain has TRBV10-3 and TRBJ1-3, with no clear D. V was cut by 2 bases and J by 2 bases, with 13 bases left in between. The germline gives CDR1 ENHRY, CDR2 SYGVKD. The CDR3 covers 16 residues. The CDR3: CAISEPGKDAGNTIYF. In DNA form, the CDR3 reads TGTGCCATCAGTGAGCCGGGGAAAGACGCTGGAAACACCATATATTTT.

This chain connects TRBV6-5 to TRBJ1-1; possibly TRBD1 for D (6 bases). CDR1 is MNHEY and CDR2 is SVGAGI in the germline V gene. This CDR3 has 13 residues. Trimming shortened V by 5 bases and J by 6 bases, and 13 bases separated the two germline ends. The DNA for the CDR3 is TGTGCCAGCAGTGTACACAGGGCCGCTGAAGCTTTCTTT. The encoded protein is CASSVHRAAEAFF.

This clonotype was recorded a few times. V gene TRBV5-1 combines with J gene TRBJ1-6, with TRBD1 matching over 10 bases. The trim removed 0 bases at V and 9 bases at J, leaving 3 bases unmatched. The CDR3 totals 15 residues. Germline V gives CDR1 SGHRS, CDR2 YFSETQ. The DNA for the CDR3 is TGCGCCAGCAGCTTGGTGACAGGGGGCCTTTCACCCCTCCACTTT. This gives the protein CASSLVTGGLSPLHF.